Listed here are 10 T cell receptor beta chains from one sample, sequenced in a study of CD8 T cells in Susac syndrome. An amount of RNA that ranged from about 0.45 to 1 ug was reverse transcribed with random hexamers. TCRdb recomputed calls from the immunoSEQ multiplex PCR reads with MiXCR, one row per CDR3 protein. The table has 110,000 to 150,000 distinct CDR3 sequences, almost 96% seen once; the top ten hold about 0.08%. Sequenced material: CD4+ T cells from PBMCs. The source of these receptors is a human donor with Susac syndrome.

This chain uses TRBV12-3 or TRBV12-4 with TRBJ2-7; D not resolved. The V end lost 3 bases, the J end lost 3 bases, and 6 bases lay between the germline ends. This CDR3 spans 12 amino acids. In nucleotides, the CDR3 is TGTGCCAGCAGTTTTAGGGACTACGAGCAGTACTTC. It specifies CASSFRDYEQYF.

V gene TRBV7-2 combines with J gene TRBJ2-1; D perhaps matches TRBD2 (7 bases). Trimming cost V 5 bases and J 4 bases, with 21 bases left between them. The CDR3 length is 17 residues. Germline V gene data show CDR1 as SGHTA and CDR2 as FQGNSA. Written as DNA, the CDR3 is TGTGCCAGCAGCCTCCCTCGAGGGGGGGGGCCTTACAATGAGCAGTTCTTC. Protein sequence: CASSLPRGGGPYNEQFF.

This chain joins TRBV6-1 and TRBJ2-1; possibly TRBD1 for D (6 bases). V lost 6 bases, J lost 4 bases, and 13 bases lay in between. Germline-derived CDR1 and CDR2 are MNHNS and SASEGT. CDR3 length equals 14 residues. The CDR3, as DNA: TGTGCCAGCAGGGACAGCGGAGATTACAATGAGCAGTTCTTC. It codes for CASRDSGDYNEQFF.

J is TRBJ2-1 and V is TRBV5-1, with a possible D match to TRBD2 (6 bases). V gave up 3 bases and J gave up 7 bases, with 17 bases separating them. Germline V gives CDR1 SGHRS, CDR2 YFSETQ. The CDR3 length is 15 residues. CDR3 DNA: TGCGCCAGCAGCTCCGGGACTGGCAGCCCAAATGAGCAGTTCTTC. Its translation: CASSSGTGSPNEQFF.

The chain is built from TRBV7-9 and TRBJ2-1; possibly TRBD1 for D (5 bases). V was pared by 5 bases and J by 7 bases, with 18 bases between. CDR1 is SEHNR and CDR2 is FQNEAQ in the germline V gene (reference sequence). This CDR3 contains 15 residues. The CDR3 DNA reads as TGTGCCAGCAGCGGAGAAGGGGTAAAGAGGAATGAGCAGTTCTTC. It specifies CASSGEGVKRNEQFF.

The chain uses TRBV7-9 and TRBJ2-1; 8 bases line up with TRBD1. V was clipped by 0 bases and J by 8 bases; unmatched bases: 9. The CDR3 spans 16 residues. The V gene's germline CDR1 is SEHNR and CDR2 FQNEAQ (reference sequence). The CDR3 sequence: CASSLAWQGAVDEQFF. The CDR3 DNA follows: TGTGCCAGCAGCTTAGCTTGGCAGGGGGCTGTGGATGAGCAGTTCTTC. Full variable domain (rest looked up from reference TRBV7-9 and TRBJ2-1): DTGVSQNPRHKITKRGQNVTFRCDPISEHNRLYWYRQTLGQGPEFLTYFQNEAQLEKSRLLSDRFSAERPKGSFSTLEIQRTEQGDSAMYLCASSLAWQGAVDEQFFGPGTRLTVL.

The DNA of the CDR3 is TGTGCCAGCAGTCCGGGACAGGGGAGAAACGAGCAGTACTTC. It is translated as CASSPGQGRNEQYF. The chain uses TRBV11-2 and TRBJ2-7; 10 bases align to TRBD1. The CDR3 totals 14 residues. Germline-derived CDR1 and CDR2 are SGHAT and FQNNGV. J lost 5 bases, V lost 6 bases, and 7 bases had no gene match.

V usage is TRBV20-1 and J usage is TRBJ1-2; no clear D. The V gene lost 2 bases and the J gene lost 8 bases, with 15 bases spanning the gap. The CDR3 runs to 13 residues. Looked up from germline, CDR1 is DFQATT and CDR2 is SNEGSKA (reference sequence). The CDR3 DNA reads TGCAGTGCTAGAAATGTGGTGTCCTTCGGCTACACCTTC. Its protein product is CSARNVVSFGYTF.

J is TRBJ2-7 and V is TRBV28, with unresolved D. The CDR3 spans 11 residues. Trimming removed 7 bases at V and 3 bases at J, with 7 bases between. The germline gives CDR1 MDHEN, CDR2 SYDVKM. The CDR3 here is CASNAFYEQYF. CDR3 DNA sequence: TGTGCCAGCAACGCCTTCTACGAGCAGTACTTC.

The chain employs TRBV3-1 and TRBJ1-4, with no clear D. The germline V and J ends were trimmed by 5 bases and 6 bases, with 13 bases remaining between them. Germline V gene sequence: CDR1 LGHDT, CDR2 YNNKEL (reference sequence). The CDR3 has 14 residues. The DNA for the CDR3 is TGTGCCAGCAGCAAACACACGGAGGATGAAAAACTGTTTTTT. Amino acid sequence: CASSKHTEDEKLFF.